This paragraph covers one T cell receptor (beta chain) sequence. Its recognized antigen is unknown. Base-call qualities are not available, and no considerably larger clone is one nucleotide away. The sample is drawn from a study of blood T cell repertoires in COVID-19 (dated by TCRdb to 2019 to 2021). Study-level background: Samples covering the acute and convalescent phases of COVID-19 were provided by collaborators in the United States, Italy and Spain. The material from the prospective study consisted of cDNA or gDNA derived from T cells, B-cell-depleted T cells, or PBMCs. The repertoires were released in a freely available public database intended as a resource for research on the immune response to SARS-CoV-2. Where HLA class I and class II types were available, the types were taken from metadata supplied by the sample provider, not from assay-based typing. The sample metadata nearly always contained a de-identified subject ID, COVID-19 status, age in years and sex. The dataset comprised deeply sampled blood TCRbeta repertoires from subjects exposed to, actively infected with, or recovered from COVID-19. The samples were drawn from two sources: the first 160 participants of the ongoing ImmuneRACE study, and fewer than 1,500 subjects contributed by 6 global collaborators. Study-wide conclusions, independent of this receptor: Clinical and demographic metadata were provided uncurated, with the amount varying by source and participant.

The immunoSEQ Assay, a bias-controlled multiplex PCR, was used to amplify TCRbeta CDR3 regions from genomic DNA. The authors processed their data as follows. The number of nucleated cells in each sample was estimated from the amplification of reference gene primers within the assay. To quantify the absolute abundance of each unique TCRbeta CDR3 rearrangement, sequence reads were collapsed and filtered. For each sample, productive Simpson clonality was calculated by taking the square root of Simpson's diversity index across productive rearrangements. In TCRdb, the immuneACCESS table is reduced to in-frame sequences with V and J assigned. These tables do not hold every clone; where another copy was compared, an unresolved V gene accounts for under half, and the others remain unexplained. V and J calls and clone size are copied from that table; D and trimming were computed from the DNA. The sample profile shows about 270,000 clones; 86% of them were found once. The ten largest clonotypes hold under 3% of the sample.

Participants in the prospective study were enrolled through a virtual design, were aged roughly 18 to 100 years, and lived in fewer than 30 United States geographic areas. Cohort assignment in the prospective study relied on participant-reported clinical history from a screening survey and a study questionnaire. For ImmuneRACE Cohort 3, a participant was defined as recovered based on two consecutive negative NP/OP PCR tests, clearance by a healthcare professional, or resolution of symptoms. Each participant in the prospective study had whole blood, serum and a nasopharyngeal or oropharyngeal swab collected by mobile phlebotomists. Participants in the prospective study had the option to provide additional blood draws and questionnaires over a roughly 2-month period. Before DNA extraction, prospective study blood samples were shipped either frozen or at room temperature. The TCR originated in a woman aged 18-35 years who had recovered from COVID-19. The specimen sequenced was PBMCs or T cells enriched from blood (not recorded which).

The CDR3 loop reads CASSLGQGRSYEQYF. The bases read TGTGCCAGCTCCCTCGGACAGGGGAGGTCCTACGAGCAGTACTTC. Recombination connected TRBV18 to TRBJ2-7; 9 junctional bases match TRBD1. CDR1 and CDR2, per the germline V gene, are KGHSH and LQKENI. Germline trimming: 6 bases from V, 1 base from J; junction bases outside gene matches: 7. The CDR3 numbers 15 residues from cysteine through phenylalanine. Only the CDR3 region is kept as DNA, spanning 45 bases read in frame from base 1.